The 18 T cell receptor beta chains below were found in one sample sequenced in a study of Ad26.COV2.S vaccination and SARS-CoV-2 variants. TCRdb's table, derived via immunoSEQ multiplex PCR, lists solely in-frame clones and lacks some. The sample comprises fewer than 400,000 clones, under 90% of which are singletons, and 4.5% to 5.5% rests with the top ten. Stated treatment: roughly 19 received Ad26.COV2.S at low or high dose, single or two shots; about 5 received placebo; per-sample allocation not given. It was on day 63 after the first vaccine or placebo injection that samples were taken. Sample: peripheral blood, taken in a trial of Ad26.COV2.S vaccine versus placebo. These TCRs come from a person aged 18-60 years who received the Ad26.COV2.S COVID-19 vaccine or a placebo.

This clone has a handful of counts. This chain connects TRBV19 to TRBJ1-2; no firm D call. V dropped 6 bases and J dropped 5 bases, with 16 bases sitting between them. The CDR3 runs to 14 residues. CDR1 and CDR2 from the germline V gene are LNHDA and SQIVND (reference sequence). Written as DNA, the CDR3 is TGTGCCAGTAGAAGGGAAGAGGGATGGTATGGCTACACCTTC. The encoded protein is CASRREEGWYGYTF.

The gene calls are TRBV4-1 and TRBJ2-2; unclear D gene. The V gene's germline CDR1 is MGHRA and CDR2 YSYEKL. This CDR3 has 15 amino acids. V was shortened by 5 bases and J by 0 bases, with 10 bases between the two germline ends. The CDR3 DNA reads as TGCGCCAGCAGCTCCCGGACCACGAACACCGGGGAGCTGTTTTTT. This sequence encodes CASSSRTTNTGELFF.

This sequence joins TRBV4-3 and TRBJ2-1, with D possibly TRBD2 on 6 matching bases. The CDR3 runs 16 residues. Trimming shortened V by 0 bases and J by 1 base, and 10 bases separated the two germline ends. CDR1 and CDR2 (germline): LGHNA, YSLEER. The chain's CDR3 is CASSQEAGPSYNEQFF. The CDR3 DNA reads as TGCGCCAGCAGCCAAGAAGCGGGCCCTTCCTACAATGAGCAGTTCTTC.

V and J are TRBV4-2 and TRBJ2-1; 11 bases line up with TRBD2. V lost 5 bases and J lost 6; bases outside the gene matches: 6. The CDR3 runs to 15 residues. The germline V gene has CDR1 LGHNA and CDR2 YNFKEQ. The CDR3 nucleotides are TGTGCCAGCAGCTCGTTAGCGGGAGGGCTCAATGAGCAGTTCTTC. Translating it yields CASSSLAGGLNEQFF.

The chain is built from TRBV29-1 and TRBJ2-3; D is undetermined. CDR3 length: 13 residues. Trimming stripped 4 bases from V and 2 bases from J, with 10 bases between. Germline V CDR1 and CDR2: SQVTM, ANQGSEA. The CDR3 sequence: CSVGGRYTDTQYF. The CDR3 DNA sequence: TGCAGCGTTGGTGGCAGGTACACAGATACGCAGTATTTT.

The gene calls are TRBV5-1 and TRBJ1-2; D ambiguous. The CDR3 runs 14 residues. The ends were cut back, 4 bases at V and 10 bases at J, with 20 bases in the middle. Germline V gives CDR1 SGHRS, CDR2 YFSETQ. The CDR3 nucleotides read TGCGCCAGCAGCGGGTGGAGCGGGCCTTTGGACTACACCTTC. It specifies CASSGWSGPLDYTF.

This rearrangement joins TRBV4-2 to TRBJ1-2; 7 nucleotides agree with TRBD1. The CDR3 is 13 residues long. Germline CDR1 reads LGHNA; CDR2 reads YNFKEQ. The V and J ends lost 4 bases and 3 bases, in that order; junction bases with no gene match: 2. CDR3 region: CASSLDRYYGYTF. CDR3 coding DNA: TGTGCCAGCAGCCTGGACAGGTACTATGGCTACACCTTC.

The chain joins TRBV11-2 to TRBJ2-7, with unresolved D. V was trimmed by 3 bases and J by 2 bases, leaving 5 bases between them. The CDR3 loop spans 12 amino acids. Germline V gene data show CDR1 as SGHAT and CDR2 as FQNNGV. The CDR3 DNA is TGTGCCAGCAGCTTGGAGACCTACGAGCAGTACTTC. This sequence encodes CASSLETYEQYF.

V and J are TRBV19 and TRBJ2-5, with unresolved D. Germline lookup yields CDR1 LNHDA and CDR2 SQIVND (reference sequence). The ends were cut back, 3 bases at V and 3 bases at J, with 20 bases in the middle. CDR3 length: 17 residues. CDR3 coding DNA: TGTGCCAGTAGTATTAGCCCTTTAGTGTCGGGTAAAGAGACCCAGTACTTC. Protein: CASSISPLVSGKETQYF.

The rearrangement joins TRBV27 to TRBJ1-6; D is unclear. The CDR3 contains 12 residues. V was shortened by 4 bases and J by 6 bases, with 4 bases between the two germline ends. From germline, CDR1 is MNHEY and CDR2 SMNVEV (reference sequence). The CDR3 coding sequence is TGTGCCAGCAGTTCGGCTAATTCACCCCTCCACTTT. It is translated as CASSSANSPLHF.

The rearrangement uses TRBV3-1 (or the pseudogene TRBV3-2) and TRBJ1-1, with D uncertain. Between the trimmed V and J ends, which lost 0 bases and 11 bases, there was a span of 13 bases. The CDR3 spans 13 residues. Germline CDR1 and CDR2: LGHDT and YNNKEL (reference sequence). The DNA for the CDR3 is TGTGCCAGCAGCCAAGATGGGAGGGCCTCCGCTTTCTTT. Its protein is CASSQDGRASAFF.

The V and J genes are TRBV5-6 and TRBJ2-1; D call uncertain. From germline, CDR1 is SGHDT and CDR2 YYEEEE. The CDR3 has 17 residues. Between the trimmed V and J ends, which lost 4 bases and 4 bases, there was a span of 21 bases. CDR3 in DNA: TGTGCCAGCAGCGCCCCACCTTCAGACCCCCAGTACAATGAGCAGTTCTTC. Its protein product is CASSAPPSDPQYNEQFF.

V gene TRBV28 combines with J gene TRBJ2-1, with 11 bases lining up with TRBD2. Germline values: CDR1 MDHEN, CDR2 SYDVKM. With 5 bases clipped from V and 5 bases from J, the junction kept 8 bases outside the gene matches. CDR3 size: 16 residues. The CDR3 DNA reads TGTGCCAGCAGTATCTCAATAGCGGGAGGGCACAATGAGCAGTTCTTC. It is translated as CASSISIAGGHNEQFF.

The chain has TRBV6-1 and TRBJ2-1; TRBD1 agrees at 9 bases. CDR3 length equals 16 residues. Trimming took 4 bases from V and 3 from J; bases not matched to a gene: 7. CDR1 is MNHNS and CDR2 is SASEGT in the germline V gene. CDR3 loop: CASSVVTGGFYNEQFF. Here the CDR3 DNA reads TGTGCCAGCAGTGTGGTGACAGGGGGTTTCTACAATGAGCAGTTCTTC.

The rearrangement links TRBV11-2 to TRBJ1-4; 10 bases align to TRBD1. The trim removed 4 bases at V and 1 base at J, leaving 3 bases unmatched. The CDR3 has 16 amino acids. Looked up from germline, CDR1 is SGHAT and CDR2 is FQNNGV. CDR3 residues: CASSWTGGETNEKLFF. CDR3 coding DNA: TGTGCCAGCAGCTGGACAGGGGGAGAAACTAATGAAAAACTGTTTTTT.

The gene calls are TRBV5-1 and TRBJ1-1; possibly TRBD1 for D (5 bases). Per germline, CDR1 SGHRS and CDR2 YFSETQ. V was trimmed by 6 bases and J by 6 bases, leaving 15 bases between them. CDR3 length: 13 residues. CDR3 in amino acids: CASNHQGDSEAFF. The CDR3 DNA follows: TGCGCCAGCAACCACCAGGGAGATTCTGAAGCTTTCTTT.

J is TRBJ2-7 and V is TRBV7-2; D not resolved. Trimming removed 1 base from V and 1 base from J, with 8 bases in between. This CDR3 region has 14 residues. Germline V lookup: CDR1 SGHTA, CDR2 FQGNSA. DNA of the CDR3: TGTGCCAGCAGCTTAGTCCCCCATTCCTACGAGCAGTACTTC. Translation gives CASSLVPHSYEQYF.

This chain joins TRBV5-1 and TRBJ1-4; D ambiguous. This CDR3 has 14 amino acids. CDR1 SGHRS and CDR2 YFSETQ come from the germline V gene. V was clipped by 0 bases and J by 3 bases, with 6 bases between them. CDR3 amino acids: CASSLAVSNEKLFF. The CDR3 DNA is TGCGCCAGCAGCTTGGCGGTTTCTAATGAAAAACTGTTTTTT.